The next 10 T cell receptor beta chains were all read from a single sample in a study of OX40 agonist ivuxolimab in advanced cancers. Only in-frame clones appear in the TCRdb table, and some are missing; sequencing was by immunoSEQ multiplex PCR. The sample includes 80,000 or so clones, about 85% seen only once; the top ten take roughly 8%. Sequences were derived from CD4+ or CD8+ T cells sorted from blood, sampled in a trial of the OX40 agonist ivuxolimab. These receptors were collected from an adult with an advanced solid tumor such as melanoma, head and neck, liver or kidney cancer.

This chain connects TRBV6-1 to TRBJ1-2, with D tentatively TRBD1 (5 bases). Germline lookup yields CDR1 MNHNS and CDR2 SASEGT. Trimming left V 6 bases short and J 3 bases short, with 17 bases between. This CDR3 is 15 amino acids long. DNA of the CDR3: TGTGCCAGCAGACAGGTTAACCCGGGGGACTATGGCTACACCTTC. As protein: CASRQVNPGDYGYTF.

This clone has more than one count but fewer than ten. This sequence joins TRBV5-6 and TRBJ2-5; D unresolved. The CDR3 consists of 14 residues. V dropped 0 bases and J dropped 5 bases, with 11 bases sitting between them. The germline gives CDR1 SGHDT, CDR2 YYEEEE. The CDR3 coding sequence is TGTGCCAGCAGCTTGGATCTGGAAGAGGAGACCCAGTACTTC. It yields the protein CASSLDLEEETQYF.

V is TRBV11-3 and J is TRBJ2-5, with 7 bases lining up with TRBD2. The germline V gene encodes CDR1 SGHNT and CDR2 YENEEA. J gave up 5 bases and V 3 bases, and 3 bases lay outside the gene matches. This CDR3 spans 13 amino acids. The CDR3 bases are TGTGCCAGCAGCTTTACTAGCGCCGAGACCCAGTACTTC. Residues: CASSFTSAETQYF.

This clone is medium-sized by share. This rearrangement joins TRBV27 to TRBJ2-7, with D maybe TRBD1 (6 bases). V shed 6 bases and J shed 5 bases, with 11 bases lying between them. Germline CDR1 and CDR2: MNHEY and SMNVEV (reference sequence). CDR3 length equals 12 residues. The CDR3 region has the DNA TGTGCCAGCAGCCTACAGGGAAACGAGCAGTACTTC. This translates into CASSLQGNEQYF.

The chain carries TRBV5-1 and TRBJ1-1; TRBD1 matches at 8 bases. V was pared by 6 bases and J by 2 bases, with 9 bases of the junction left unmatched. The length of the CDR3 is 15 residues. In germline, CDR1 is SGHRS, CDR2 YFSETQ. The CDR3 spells CASINLQGGNTEAFF. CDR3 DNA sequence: TGCGCCAGCATCAACTTACAGGGGGGTAACACTGAAGCTTTCTTT.

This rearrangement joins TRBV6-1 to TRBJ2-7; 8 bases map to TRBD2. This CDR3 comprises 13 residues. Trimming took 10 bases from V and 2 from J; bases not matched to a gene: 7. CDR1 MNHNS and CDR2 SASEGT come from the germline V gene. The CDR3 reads CATGGGRTYEQYF. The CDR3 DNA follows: TGTGCCACCGGGGGGGGGCGCACCTACGAGCAGTACTTC.

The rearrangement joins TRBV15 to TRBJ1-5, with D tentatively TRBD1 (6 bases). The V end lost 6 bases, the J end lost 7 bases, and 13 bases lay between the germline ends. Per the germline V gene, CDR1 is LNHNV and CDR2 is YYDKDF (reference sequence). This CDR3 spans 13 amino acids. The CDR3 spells CATSLGARQPQHF. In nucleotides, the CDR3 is TGTGCCACCAGTTTGGGGGCGCGGCAGCCCCAGCATTTT.

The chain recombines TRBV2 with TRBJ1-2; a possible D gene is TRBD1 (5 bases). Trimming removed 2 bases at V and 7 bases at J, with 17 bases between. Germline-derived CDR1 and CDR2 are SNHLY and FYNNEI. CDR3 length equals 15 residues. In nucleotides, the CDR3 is TGTGCCAGCAGTGAAACGGTAGGGGCTTATGTTGGCTACACCTTC. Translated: CASSETVGAYVGYTF. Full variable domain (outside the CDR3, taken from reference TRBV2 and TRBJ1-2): EPEVTQTPSHQVTQMGQEVILRCVPISNHLYFYWYRQILGQKVEFLVSFYNNEISEKSEIFDDQFSVERPDGSNFTLKIRSTKLEDSAMYFCASSETVGAYVGYTFGSGTRLTVV.

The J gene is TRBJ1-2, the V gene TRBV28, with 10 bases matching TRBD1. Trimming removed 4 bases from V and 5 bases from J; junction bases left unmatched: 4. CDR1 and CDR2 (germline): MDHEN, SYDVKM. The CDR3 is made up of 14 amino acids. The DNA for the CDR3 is TGTGCCAGCAGTTCCGGACAGGGGGTGTATGGCTACACCTTC. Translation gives CASSSGQGVYGYTF.

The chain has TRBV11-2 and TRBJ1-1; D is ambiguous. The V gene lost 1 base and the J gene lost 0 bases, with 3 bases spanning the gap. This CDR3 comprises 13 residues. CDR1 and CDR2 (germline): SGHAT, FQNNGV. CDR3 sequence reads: CASSLGLNTEAFF. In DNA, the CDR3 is TGTGCCAGCAGCTTAGGGCTGAACACTGAAGCTTTCTTT.